The 4 T cell receptor beta chains presented below share a single source sample, sequenced in a study of shared clonotypes between healthy human individuals. Profiling relied on immunoSEQ multiplex PCR, and the TCRdb table lists in-frame clones only, not all of them. Here the sample spans about 2.1 million clones, 93% being singletons. The naive CD8 population came from CD45RO-negative cells selected for CCR7, without terminally differentiated effector memory CD45RA+ cells. The specimen sequenced was naive CD8+ T cells from PBMCs. Receptor source: a young man in good health. Some clones in this sample may be carry-over from other donors' samples.

J is TRBJ2-1 and V is TRBV11-2, with D perhaps matching TRBD1 (6 bases). Germline V lookup: CDR1 SGHAT, CDR2 FQNNGV. V dropped 5 bases and J dropped 1 base, with 12 bases sitting between them. This CDR3 contains 15 residues. The CDR3 is CASSHRDMSYNEQFF. The CDR3 nucleotides read TGTGCCAGCAGCCACCGGGACATGTCCTACAATGAGCAGTTCTTC. Together with reference TRBV11-2 and TRBJ2-1, the CDR3 gives the full variable domain: EAGVAQSPRYKIIEKRQSVAFWCNPISGHATLYWYQQILGQGPKLLIQFQNNGVVDDSQLPKDRFSAERLKGVDSTLKIQPAKLEDSAVYLCASSHRDMSYNEQFFGPGTRLTVL.

In its sample, this clone was seen a few times. V usage is TRBV29-1 and J usage is TRBJ2-1; TRBD2 might be the D (5 bases). V was shortened by 5 bases and J by 8 bases, with 16 bases between the two germline ends. The germline V gene has CDR1 SQVTM and CDR2 ANQGSEA. CDR3 length equals 13 residues. The CDR3 loop is CSVLDLAVDEQFF. The CDR3 DNA follows: TGCAGCGTTCTGGACTTGGCGGTGGATGAGCAGTTCTTC.

This clone has only one observation. The chain is built from TRBV4-1 and TRBJ1-2; TRBD1 matches at 10 bases. V dropped 4 bases and J dropped 4; count of bases not matched to a gene: 9. The CDR3 sequence is 16 residues long. Germline loops: CDR1 MGHRA, CDR2 YSYEKL. CDR3 nucleotide sequence: TGCGCCAGCAGCCCCGGGACAGGGGAGTTGTTCTATGGCTACACCTTC. Translated: CASSPGTGELFYGYTF.

On this clone itself: Additional DNA sequences in this sample encode the identical CDR3. V gene TRBV27 combines with J gene TRBJ2-6; D is perhaps TRBD2 (6 bases). The length of the CDR3 is 16 residues. The ends were cut back, 0 bases at V and 1 base at J, with 7 bases in the middle. Germline V gene data show CDR1 as MNHEY and CDR2 as SMNVEV (reference sequence). In nucleotides, the CDR3 is TGTGCCAGCAGTTTATCGGCGGGATCTGGGGCCAACGTCCTGACTTTC. The encoded protein is CASSLSAGSGANVLTF.